This T cell receptor (beta chain) was documented in a study of early T cells in non-severe SARS-CoV-2 infection. Study-wide background: The study sequenced bulk RNA from unsorted whole blood, with chains unpaired.

Note on this clonotype: Its antigen remains unknown.

Trimming cost V 3 bases and J 8 bases, with 11 bases left between them. CDR1 DFQATT and CDR2 SNEGSKA come from the germline V gene (reference sequence). The CDR3 totals 12 residues. Notes on the study in general: VDJdb matching, biased toward anti-spike CD8 responses, missed private and CD4 specificities.

Attachment of unique molecular identifiers was made to individual cDNA molecules. Via MiXCR, TCRdb re-called the 5' RACE reads, giving one row per CDR3 protein. In the table there are around 77,000 distinct CDR3 sequences, more than 4% of which are singletons. This receptor was taken from an adult who was a healthcare worker with PCR-confirmed SARS-CoV-2 infection or an uninfected control (not recorded which). The sequenced sample was whole blood, obtained at baseline. This chain links TRBV20-1 with TRBJ2-1; weak D call: TRBD2 (6 bases). CDR3 protein: CSASRGEDEQFF. The CDR3 bases are TGCAGTGCTAGTCGCGGGGAGGATGAGCAGTTCTTC.